The 10 T cell receptor beta chains below all came from one sample that was sequenced in a study of shared clonotypes between healthy human individuals. Only in-frame clones appear in the TCRdb table, and some are missing; sequencing was by immunoSEQ multiplex PCR. The sample comprises 850,000 to 1,100,000 clones, approximately 77% of which are singletons, and about 0.94% rests with the top ten. Sequenced material: memory CD4+ T cells from PBMCs. As for subset: CD45RA-negative fraction. The source is a man in his late teens or twenties in good health. Some clones in this sample may be carry-over from other donors' samples.

This clone was seen more than once but under ten times. The chain recombines TRBV29-1 with TRBJ1-1, with 7 bases fitting TRBD1. V dropped 5 bases and J dropped 1; count of bases not matched to a gene: 7. The CDR3 totals 14 residues. CDR1 and CDR2 from the germline V gene are SQVTM and ANQGSEA. The CDR3 region has the DNA TGCAGCGTTTTAACCCGGGACAGGAACACTGAAGCTTTCTTT. It encodes CSVLTRDRNTEAFF.

The chain combines TRBV2 with TRBJ2-6; no definite D call. The CDR3 spans 16 residues. Germline CDR1 reads SNHLY; CDR2 reads FYNNEI. Trimming pared 3 bases from V and 0 bases from J, leaving 9 bases between. CDR3 sequence reads: CASSEMPFSGANVLTF. The CDR3 bases are TGTGCCAGCAGTGAGATGCCTTTCTCTGGGGCCAACGTCCTGACTTTC.

CDR3 sequence: CASSFSGRVSTDTQYF. CDR3 nucleotide sequence: TGCGCCAGCAGCTTCTCAGGGCGGGTTAGCACAGATACGCAGTATTTT. The J gene is TRBJ2-3, the V gene TRBV5-1, with D possibly being TRBD1 or TRBD2 (5 bases each). Looked up from germline, CDR1 is SGHRS and CDR2 is YFSETQ. The CDR3 extends over 16 amino acids. The ends were cut back, 2 bases at V and 0 bases at J, with 13 bases in the middle.

This clone appeared a few times. The chain joins TRBV4-1 to TRBJ2-1, with 7 bases that match TRBD1. J lost 8 bases, V lost 2 bases, and 18 bases had no gene match. The germline gives CDR1 MGHRA, CDR2 YSYEKL. The CDR3 is 18 amino acids. The CDR3 here is CASSQQEPGPGGFYEQFF. The DNA for the CDR3 is TGCGCCAGCAGCCAACAAGAGCCCGGGCCAGGGGGTTTCTATGAGCAGTTCTTC.

This chain joins TRBV6-1 and TRBJ2-7; 7 bases are shared with TRBD2. V lost 6 bases, J lost 3 bases, and 8 bases stayed unmatched. Per the germline V gene, CDR1 is MNHNS and CDR2 is SASEGT. This CDR3 comprises 14 residues. In nucleotides, the CDR3 is TGTGCCAGCAGCGTCGGACTAGTCAACTACGAGCAGTACTTC. It yields the protein CASSVGLVNYEQYF.

The chain joins TRBV5-1 to TRBJ1-1; no firm D call. Trimming pared 4 bases from V and 2 bases from J, leaving 15 bases between. Germline assignment: CDR1 SGHRS and CDR2 YFSETQ. The CDR3 loop spans 15 amino acids. The CDR3 protein is CASSPAQIPNTEAFF. The CDR3, as DNA: TGCGCCAGCAGCCCGGCACAGATTCCAAACACTGAAGCTTTCTTT. Drawing the rest from reference TRBV5-1 and TRBJ1-1, the complete variable domain is KAGVTQTPRYLIKTRGQQVTLSCSPISGHRSVSWYQQTPGQGLQFLFEYFSETQRNKGNFPGRFSGRQFSNSRSEMNVSTLELGDSALYLCASSPAQIPNTEAFFGQGTRLTVV.

The rearrangement links TRBV29-1 to TRBJ1-1; D not certain. Between the trimmed V and J ends, which lost 4 bases and 3 bases, there was a span of 9 bases. Germline lookup yields CDR1 SQVTM and CDR2 ANQGSEA. The CDR3 length is 12 residues. The CDR3 DNA is TGCAGCGTTGCCGGGTTTGACACTGAAGCTTTCTTT. It specifies CSVAGFDTEAFF.

This chain uses TRBV7-2 with TRBJ2-1; D might be TRBD2 (6 bases). Trimming left V 1 base short and J 3 bases short, with 10 bases between. This CDR3 is 15 amino acids long. Looked up from germline, CDR1 is SGHTA and CDR2 is FQGNSA. The CDR3 DNA reads TGTGCCAGCAGCTTAGGGCAGGGAGGCTACAATGAGCAGTTCTTC. It translates to CASSLGQGGYNEQFF.

As for this clone: Other DNA sequences in the same sample also yield this CDR3. The genes are TRBV6-1 and TRBJ2-3; weak D call: TRBD2 (6 bases). This CDR3 contains 14 residues. V lost 5 bases to trimming and J lost 2 bases, with 11 bases between them. Germline CDR1 reads MNHNS; CDR2 reads SASEGT. CDR3 DNA sequence: TGTGCCAGCAGTATTAGCGGATCCACAGATACGCAGTATTTT. Its translation is CASSISGSTDTQYF.

V and J are TRBV5-1 and TRBJ2-1; TRBD2 agrees at 12 bases. The junction had 11 bases not matched to a gene; V was cut back by 0 bases and J by 7 bases. CDR3 length equals 18 residues. The germline CDR1 and CDR2 sequences are SGHRS and YFSETQ. CDR3 bases: TGCGCCAGCAGCTTGGCCTTGTCTAGCGGGAGGGCCGAGAATGAGCAGTTCTTC. It translates to CASSLALSSGRAENEQFF.